This section outlines one TCR beta chain sequence together with its context. Authors' methods: By means of reference gene primer amplification, nucleated cell counts were estimated. Repertoires were generated with immunoSEQ multiplex PCR, while TCRdb's copy carries only in-frame clones and drops some. That table gives V, J and clone size, and the DNA gave D and trimming. Here the sample spans fewer than 250,000 clones, around nine tenths being singletons. Germline lookup yields CDR1 MGHRA and CDR2 YSYEKL. The CDR3 consists of 14 residues. Trimming took 4 bases from V and 5 from J, leaving 15 bases between them. The sample originates from a study of blood T cell repertoires in COVID-19. Study details: The United States, Italy and Spain provided the acute and convalescent COVID-19 samples.

The V gene is TRBV4-1, the J gene TRBJ2-7; TRBD1 might be the D (6 bases). This TCR came from a man younger than 45 in a cohort exposed to, infected with or recovered from COVID-19 (not recorded which). Sequencing input: PBMCs or T cells enriched from blood (not recorded which). For the CDR3, the DNA is TGCGCCAGCAGCCGGATAATCCGGGACAACGAGCAGTACTTC. Translating it yields CASSRIIRDNEQYF.